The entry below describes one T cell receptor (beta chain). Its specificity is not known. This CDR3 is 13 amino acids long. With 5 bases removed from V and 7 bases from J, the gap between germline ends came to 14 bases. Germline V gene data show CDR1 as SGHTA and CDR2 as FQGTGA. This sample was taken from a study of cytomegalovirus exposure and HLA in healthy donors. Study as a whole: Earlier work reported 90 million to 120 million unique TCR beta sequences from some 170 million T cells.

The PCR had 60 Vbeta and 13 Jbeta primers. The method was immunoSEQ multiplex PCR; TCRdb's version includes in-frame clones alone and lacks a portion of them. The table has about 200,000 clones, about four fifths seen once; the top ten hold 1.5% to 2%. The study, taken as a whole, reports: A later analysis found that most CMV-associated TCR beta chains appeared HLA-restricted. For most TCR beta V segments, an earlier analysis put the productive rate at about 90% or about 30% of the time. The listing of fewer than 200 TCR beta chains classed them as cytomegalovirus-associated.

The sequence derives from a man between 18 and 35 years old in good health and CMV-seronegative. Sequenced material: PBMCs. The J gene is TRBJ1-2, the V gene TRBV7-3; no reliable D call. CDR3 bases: TGTGCCAGCAGCCAGAACAGTGATGGTGGCTACACCTTC. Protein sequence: CASSQNSDGGYTF.